One and the same sample provided the 7 T cell receptor beta chains below, sequenced in a study of technical replicates of blood from a few donors. Using immunoSEQ multiplex PCR, the repertoire was profiled, and TCRdb retains in-frame clones only, with some absent. The sample has around 76,000 clones, around nine tenths seen once. The specimen sequenced was T cells isolated from PBMCs. The source is a human donor in good health.

The chain employs TRBV28 and TRBJ1-2; TRBD1 agrees at 7 bases. Germline values: CDR1 MDHEN, CDR2 SYDVKM. CDR3 length equals 12 residues. V lost 8 bases, J lost 5 bases, and 5 bases stayed unmatched. CDR3 in amino acids: CASGGTDYGYTF. CDR3 DNA sequence: TGTGCCAGCGGGGGGACAGATTATGGCTACACCTTC.

The chain joins TRBV15 to TRBJ1-2, with TRBD1 as a possible D gene (5 bases). Trimming cost V 1 base and J 8 bases, with 14 bases left between them. CDR1 is LNHNV, CDR2 YYDKDF, per germline (reference sequence). The CDR3 is 14 residues long. The CDR3 nucleotides are TGTGCCACCAGCAGAGGAACCAGGGTGGGGGGCTACACCTTC. It yields the protein CATSRGTRVGGYTF.

This clone appeared once. V gene TRBV5-1 combines with J gene TRBJ2-7; 10 positions match TRBD1. V dropped 3 bases and J dropped 6; count of bases not matched to a gene: 12. Germline CDR1 SGHRS, CDR2 YFSETQ. CDR3 size: 16 residues. CDR3 in DNA: TGCGCCAGCAGCTCACGAACGACAGGGGGCGCGGCCGAGCAGTACTTC. Encoded protein: CASSSRTTGGAAEQYF.

V gene TRBV5-4 combines with J gene TRBJ1-1; D ambiguous. Between the trimmed V and J ends, which lost 4 bases and 10 bases, there was a span of 11 bases. The CDR3 spans 11 residues. Germline V CDR1 and CDR2: SGHNT, YYREEE (reference sequence). CDR3 residues: CASSNLTRAFF. The CDR3 bases are TGTGCCAGCAGCAACTTAACGAGAGCTTTCTTT.

The chain couples TRBV30 to TRBJ1-1, with 8 bases aligning to TRBD1. Losses at the gene ends were 5 bases for V and 4 bases for J; bases not matched to a gene: 9. The CDR3 sequence is 14 residues long. From germline, CDR1 is GTSNPN and CDR2 SVGIG (reference sequence). CDR3 protein: CAWHSLRGLTEAFF. In DNA, the CDR3 is TGTGCCTGGCACAGCCTCAGGGGGCTCACTGAAGCTTTCTTT. Looking up the rest from reference TRBV30 and TRBJ1-1 gives the full variable domain: SQTIHQWPATLVQPVGSPLSLECTVEGTSNPNLYWYRQAAGRGLQLLFYSVGIGQISSEVPQNLSASRPQDRQFILSSKKLLLSDSGFYLCAWHSLRGLTEAFFGQGTRLTVV.

CDR3 DNA sequence: TGTGCCAGCAGCTTGGTGGGACTAGCGGGGACCACAGATACGCAGTATTTT. Residues: CASSLVGLAGTTDTQYF. The V gene is TRBV7-2, the J gene TRBJ2-3, with 13 bases identical to TRBD2. Unmatched junction bases numbered 5, after V lost 3 bases and J lost 2 bases. Germline V gene data show CDR1 as SGHTA and CDR2 as FQGNSA. The CDR3 covers 17 residues.

The rearrangement joins TRBV4-1 to TRBJ2-7; TRBD2 agrees at 9 bases. The V and J ends lost 4 bases and 5 bases, in that order; junction bases with no gene match: 9. Germline assignment: CDR1 MGHRA and CDR2 YSYEKL. CDR3 length: 15 residues. The CDR3 protein is CASSLAPGLANEQYF. The CDR3 DNA follows: TGCGCCAGCAGCCTAGCCCCGGGACTAGCAAACGAGCAGTACTTC.